These 19 T cell receptor beta chains were all obtained from the same sample, sequenced in a study of radiotherapy plus CTLA-4 blockade in lung cancer. The repertoire was sequenced with immunoSEQ multiplex PCR; TCRdb's copy has only in-frame clones and lacks some. Of some 110,000 clones detected, more than 65% appear once; the ten largest clones hold approximately 4.7%. This sample comprised peripheral blood, obtained from a patient treated with radiotherapy plus ipilimumab. These receptors came from a human donor with non-small cell lung cancer who had a partial response to radiotherapy plus ipilimumab.

The chain couples TRBV7-9 to TRBJ2-5, with D perhaps matching TRBD2 (5 bases). Germline V CDR1 and CDR2: SEHNR, FQNEAQ (reference sequence). Trimming took off 4 bases at V and 2 bases at J, with 14 bases between the two ends. This CDR3 has 15 amino acids. The CDR3 bases are TGTGCCAGCAGCTCAAAAATGGACTTTCAAGAGACCCAGTACTTC. Translation: CASSSKMDFQETQYF.

V usage is TRBV19 and J usage is TRBJ1-5; a weak D match, TRBD1 (5 bases). The CDR3 loop spans 14 amino acids. The V gene lost 3 bases and the J gene lost 6 bases, with 12 bases spanning the gap. Per germline, CDR1 LNHDA and CDR2 SQIVND (reference sequence). Written as DNA, the CDR3 is TGTGCCAGTAGTATGGGCCAGGGAGGTCAGCCCCAGCATTTT. Encoded protein: CASSMGQGGQPQHF.

V is TRBV4-3 and J is TRBJ2-4; no firm D call. This CDR3 contains 19 residues. The germline CDR1 and CDR2 sequences are LGHNA and YSLEER. The V end was cut by 0 bases, the J end by 0 bases, with 18 bases between. This CDR3 reads CASSQDRLADDLAKNIQYF. The CDR3 DNA follows: TGCGCCAGCAGCCAAGACAGGTTGGCAGATGATCTAGCCAAAAACATTCAGTACTTC.

The DNA for the CDR3 is TGTGCCAGCAGTGTCACAGACCTCTCCTACGAGCAGTACTTC. It is translated as CASSVTDLSYEQYF. V usage is TRBV6-5 and J usage is TRBJ2-7; D unresolved. The V gene lost 5 bases and the J gene lost 0 bases, with 11 bases spanning the gap. The CDR3 extends over 14 amino acids. Germline CDR1 and CDR2: MNHEY and SVGAGI.

CDR3 sequence: CASSLVVQGASGYTF. CDR3 bases: TGTGCCAGCAGCTTGGTGGTCCAGGGGGCATCTGGCTACACCTTC. V usage is TRBV5-5 and J usage is TRBJ1-2; 8 nucleotides line up with TRBD1. J gave up 7 bases and V 0 bases, and 8 bases lay outside the gene matches. The CDR3 is 15 residues long. CDR1 is SGHKS, CDR2 YYEKEE, per germline (reference sequence).

Here the CDR3 DNA reads TGTGCCAGCAGTTACTCGGGGGGGACTAGCGGGAGGATAACAGATACGCAGTATTTT. Its translation is CASSYSGGTSGRITDTQYF. The J gene is TRBJ2-3, the V gene TRBV9, with 15 bases matching TRBD2. This CDR3 has 19 residues. V shed 5 bases, J shed 3 bases, and the junction held 13 bases outside the gene matches. Germline values: CDR1 SGDLS, CDR2 YYNGEE.

The CDR3 bases are TGTGCCTGGAGTCCAGGGGGGACCTCTAATGAAAAACTGTTTTTT. Translated: CAWSPGGTSNEKLFF. This rearrangement joins TRBV30 to TRBJ1-4; 7 bases align to TRBD1. The CDR3 is 15 amino acids. V was clipped by 2 bases and J by 3 bases; unmatched bases: 6. Germline V gene lookup returns CDR1 GTSNPN and CDR2 SVGIG (reference sequence). The full variable domain, completed using reference TRBV30 and TRBJ1-4, is SQTIHQWPATLVQPVGSPLSLECTVEGTSNPNLYWYRQAAGRGLQLLFYSVGIGQISSEVPQNLSASRPQDRQFILSSKKLLLSDSGFYLCAWSPGGTSNEKLFFGSGTQLSVL.

This chain joins TRBV9 and TRBJ2-1; TRBD2 matches at 9 bases. Germline-derived CDR1 and CDR2 are SGDLS and YYNGEE. CDR3 length equals 16 residues. The J segment lost 8 bases and the V segment lost 1 base, leaving 10 bases of the junction unmatched. For the CDR3, the DNA is TGTGCCAGCAGCGTAAGGTTTAGCGGGAGTCTTGATGAGCAGTTCTTC. Its translation is CASSVRFSGSLDEQFF.

The chain joins TRBV14 to TRBJ2-1, with 7 bases matching TRBD2. Trimming at V came to 7 bases and at J to 4 bases, leaving 10 bases not matched to a gene. The CDR3 is made up of 15 amino acids. Germline V lookup: CDR1 SGHDN, CDR2 FVKESK. Here the CDR3 DNA reads TGTGCCAGCACCTTCGGGGCTAGCGGATACAATGAGCAGTTCTTC. Translation gives CASTFGASGYNEQFF.

This clone was detected only a few times. The CDR3, as DNA: TGTGCCAGCAGTGAAGAGGCGGGACCCTACAATGAGCAGTTCTTC. It translates to CASSEEAGPYNEQFF. The J gene is TRBJ2-1, the V gene TRBV6-1, with a weak D call TRBD2 (6 bases). The CDR3 runs to 15 residues. The germline V and J ends were trimmed by 1 base and 2 bases, with 9 bases remaining between them. CDR1 and CDR2 (germline): MNHNS, SASEGT.

The chain couples TRBV15 to TRBJ1-5, with 7 bases that match TRBD1. J gave up 0 bases and V 5 bases, and 4 bases lay outside the gene matches. The CDR3 contains 15 residues. Per the germline V gene, CDR1 is LNHNV and CDR2 is YYDKDF (reference sequence). CDR3 nucleotide sequence: TGTGCCACCAGCCCGGGACAGTATAGCAATCAGCCCCAGCATTTT. This translates into CATSPGQYSNQPQHF.

The J gene is TRBJ2-5, the V gene TRBV13; 10 nucleotides agree with TRBD2. The assigned J gene may be wrong: the sequence end matches TRBJ2-7 better. The CDR3 has 14 amino acids. Germline V gene sequence: CDR1 PRHDT, CDR2 FYEKMQ (reference sequence). The CDR3 loop is CASSAGLASYEQYF. The CDR3 DNA follows: TGTGCCAGCAGCGCGGGACTAGCGTCTTACGAGCAGTACTTC.

The V gene is TRBV2, the J gene TRBJ2-7; the D gene is possibly TRBD1 (5 bases). This CDR3 region has 14 residues. Trimming removed 6 bases at V and 2 bases at J, with 14 bases between. The germline gives CDR1 SNHLY, CDR2 FYNNEI. The CDR3: CASSRALGTYEQYF. For the CDR3, the DNA is TGTGCCAGCAGCAGGGCCCTGGGGACCTACGAGCAGTACTTC. Based on the CDR3 plus reference TRBV2 and TRBJ2-7, the full variable domain is EPEVTQTPSHQVTQMGQEVILRCVPISNHLYFYWYRQILGQKVEFLVSFYNNEISEKSEIFDDQFSVERPDGSNFTLKIRSTKLEDSAMYFCASSRALGTYEQYFGPGTRLTVT.

The J gene is TRBJ2-7, the V gene TRBV7-2; 9 nucleotides agree with TRBD1. Germline-derived CDR1 and CDR2 are SGHTA and FQGNSA. CDR3 length: 17 residues. J gave up 3 bases and V 1 base, and 10 bases lay outside the gene matches. The chain's CDR3 is CASSLGPSTGGNYEQYF. The CDR3 nucleotides are TGTGCCAGCAGCTTAGGCCCCTCGACAGGGGGGAACTACGAGCAGTACTTC.

This clone was observed a few times. The chain couples TRBV7-8 to TRBJ2-1; 9 bases map to TRBD2. Trimming cost V 0 bases and J 4 bases; bases outside gene matches: 7. The germline gives CDR1 SGHVS, CDR2 FQNEAQ. The CDR3 contains 17 residues. The CDR3: CASSLARTAGGYNEQFF. CDR3 bases: TGTGCCAGCAGCTTAGCGCGGACGGCGGGAGGGTACAATGAGCAGTTCTTC.

The V and J genes are TRBV7-4 and TRBJ2-5; possibly TRBD2 for D (5 bases). The CDR3 is made up of 15 amino acids. With 0 bases removed from V and 5 bases from J, the gap between germline ends came to 13 bases. Germline V gives CDR1 SGHVT, CDR2 SQSDAQ. CDR3 coding DNA: TGTGCCAGCAGCTTAGCGGGAGACCCACATGAGACCCAGTACTTC. It translates to CASSLAGDPHETQYF.

As for this clone: This same CDR3 is encoded by further DNA sequences in the sample. This rearrangement joins TRBV18 to TRBJ2-5; 9 nucleotides match TRBD1. With 3 bases clipped from V and 5 bases from J, the junction kept 7 bases outside the gene matches. The CDR3 extends over 15 amino acids. The V gene's germline CDR1 is KGHSH and CDR2 LQKENI. CDR3 sequence reads: CASSPQQGAGETQYF. CDR3 nucleotide sequence: TGTGCCAGCTCACCGCAACAGGGGGCAGGGGAGACCCAGTACTTC.

The chain has TRBV29-1 and TRBJ1-2; a weak D match, TRBD1 (6 bases). V lost 5 bases and J 5 bases, leaving 15 bases between the germline ends. The CDR3 totals 13 residues. CDR1 SQVTM and CDR2 ANQGSEA come from the germline V gene. In nucleotides, the CDR3 is TGCAGCGTTTTGACAGGTCTCCTTTATGGCTACACCTTC. It encodes CSVLTGLLYGYTF. Full variable domain (missing parts from reference TRBV29-1 and TRBJ1-2): SAVISQKPSRDICQRGTSLTIQCQVDSQVTMMFWYRQQPGQSLTLIATANQGSEATYESGFVIDKFPISRPNLTFSTLTVSNMSPEDSSIYLCSVLTGLLYGYTFGSGTRLTVV.

The V and J genes are TRBV6-5 and TRBJ1-5; weak D call: TRBD1 (6 bases). V lost 7 bases and J 4 bases, leaving 17 bases between the germline ends. CDR3 size: 15 residues. From germline, CDR1 is MNHEY and CDR2 SVGAGI. The CDR3, as DNA: TGTGCCAGCAACGGGTACCGGGACAAAAATCAGCCCCAGCATTTT. It specifies CASNGYRDKNQPQHF.